The clone carrying this T cell receptor (beta chain) was counted only a few times. No antigen is known for it. The ends lost 2 bases at V and 5 bases at J; junction bases unmatched: 6. Per the germline V gene, CDR1 is MDHEN and CDR2 is SYDVKM. This CDR3 spans 15 amino acids. Once obtained from cultured CD4+ T cells, the DNA was sequenced using the Oncomine TCR Beta short-read assay. TCRdb redid the calling of the PCR reads with MiXCR, one entry per CDR3 protein. The table has tens of thousands of distinct CDR3 sequences, over 25% seen once. Time point given: late sampling 161 to 241 days after vaccination in a few convalescent patients. Treatment described: roughly nine-day PBMC culture with coronavirus spike peptide pools or control peptides (ViraFEST assay). Culture of under 2.5 million PBMCs per well took place with about 9.1 IU/ml IL-2 and 10 ug/ml peptide pools. This entry comes from a study of vaccination and CD4 T cells after COVID-19.

This specimen consisted of CD4+ T cells from blood, cultured in vitro, obtained about 7 months after SARS-CoV-2 vaccination. The receptor was derived from a human donor who had recovered from COVID-19. The chain joins TRBV28 to TRBJ2-3, with TRBD2 matching 8 bases. CDR3 DNA sequence: TGTGCCAGCAGTTTAGCGGGAGGTAGTAAAGATACGCAGTATTTT. Translation: CASSLAGGSKDTQYF.